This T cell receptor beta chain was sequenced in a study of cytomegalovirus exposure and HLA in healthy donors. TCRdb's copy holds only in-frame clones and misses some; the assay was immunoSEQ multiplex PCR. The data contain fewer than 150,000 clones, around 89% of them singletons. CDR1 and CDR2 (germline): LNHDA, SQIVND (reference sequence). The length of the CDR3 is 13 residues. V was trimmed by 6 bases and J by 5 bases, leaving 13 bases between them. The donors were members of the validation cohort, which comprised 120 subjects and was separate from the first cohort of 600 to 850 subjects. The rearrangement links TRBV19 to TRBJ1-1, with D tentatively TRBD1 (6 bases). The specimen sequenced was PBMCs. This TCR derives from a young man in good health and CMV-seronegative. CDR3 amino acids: CASRPQGWTEAFF. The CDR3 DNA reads TGTGCCAGTAGGCCACAGGGCTGGACTGAAGCTTTCTTT.